This T cell receptor (beta chain) was found in a study of blood T cell repertoires in COVID-19 (dated by TCRdb to the early 2020s). Regarding the research as a whole: The collaborator samples originated in the United States, Italy and Spain and spanned the acute and convalescent phases of COVID-19. Where HLA class I and class II types were available, the types were taken from metadata supplied by the sample provider, not from assay-based typing. The samples were drawn from the first 160 participants of the ongoing ImmuneRACE study and from 1,254 subjects provided by 6 global collaborators. Nearly every sample came with metadata listing a de-identified subject ID, COVID-19 status, age in years and sex. The prospective study material was composed of cDNA or gDNA derived from T cells, B-cell-depleted T cells, or PBMCs. A freely available public database, intended as a resource for researchers studying the immune response to SARS-CoV-2, is where the repertoires were released. The dataset comprised deeply sampled blood TCRbeta repertoires from subjects exposed to, actively infected with, or recovered from COVID-19.

The immunoSEQ Assay, a bias-controlled multiplex PCR, was used to amplify TCRbeta CDR3 regions from genomic DNA. The authors processed their data as follows. The number of nucleated cells in each sample was estimated by amplification of reference gene primers within the assay. To quantify the absolute abundance of each unique TCRbeta CDR3 rearrangement, sequence reads were collapsed and filtered. For each sample, productive Simpson clonality was calculated by taking the square root of Simpson's diversity index across productive rearrangements. The table comes from immuneACCESS by way of TCRdb, which keeps in-frame sequences with V and J called. Part of the clones is missing from these tables; in studies checked, under half for an unresolved V gene and the rest for unknown reasons. From that table come the V and J calls and clone size; the DNA was used to work out D and trimming. This sample is represented by roughly 230,000 clones; 80% to 90% of them were singletons. Of the sample, around 1% is held by the ten largest clones.

Remarks on this clone: Its antigen has not been determined. There are no base qualities to consult, and no much larger clone falls within one base.

General findings and caveats noted by the study authors: The quantity of clinical and demographic metadata differed by source and by participant and was supplied without curation.

From the cysteine up to the phenylalanine, the CDR3 has a length of 16 residues. Kept here is only the CDR3 DNA, which spans 48 bases and is read in frame from base 1. CDR1 and CDR2, looked up from the germline V gene, are MDHEN and SYDVKM. Germline trimming: 5 bases from V, 5 bases from J; junction bases outside gene matches: 11. Collaborating institutions collected whole blood in K2EDTA tubes following their own protocols. Collaborator samples were shipped for TCRbeta analysis as frozen whole blood, isolated PBMCs, or DNA extracted from either sample type. The clonotype comes from a man in his forties or fifties with acute or convalescent COVID-19. Sequenced material: peripheral blood. Rearrangement joined TRBV28 to TRBJ1-5; 8 central nucleotides agree with TRBD1. This receptor carries the CDR3 CASSILRGRGDQPQHF. The DNA reads as follows: TGTGCCAGCAGTATTCTCAGGGGGCGCGGAGATCAGCCCCAGCATTTT.